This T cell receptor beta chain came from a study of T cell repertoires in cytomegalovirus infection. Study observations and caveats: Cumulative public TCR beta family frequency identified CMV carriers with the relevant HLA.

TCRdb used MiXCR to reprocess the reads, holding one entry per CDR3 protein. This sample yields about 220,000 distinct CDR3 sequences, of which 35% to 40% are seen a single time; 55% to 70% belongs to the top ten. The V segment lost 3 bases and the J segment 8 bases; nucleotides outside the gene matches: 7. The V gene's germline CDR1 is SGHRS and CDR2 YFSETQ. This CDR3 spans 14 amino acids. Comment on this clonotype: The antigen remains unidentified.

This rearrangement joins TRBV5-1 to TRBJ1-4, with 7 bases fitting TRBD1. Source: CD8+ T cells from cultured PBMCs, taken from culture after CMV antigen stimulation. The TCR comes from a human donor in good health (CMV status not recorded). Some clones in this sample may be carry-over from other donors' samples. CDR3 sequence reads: CASSSRQGEEKLFF. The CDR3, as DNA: TGCGCCAGCAGCTCCCGACAGGGAGAAGAAAAACTGTTTTTT.